These T cell receptor beta chains were read from a single sample in a study of blood T cells in healthy people across ages. In TCRdb, the 5' RACE reads were re-called with MiXCR into one record per CDR3 protein. The data hold hundreds of thousands of distinct CDR3 sequences, with about three fifths observed a single time. The sequencing sample was made of blood. Receptors originate from a man under 40 in good health. Each CDR3 is given with its conserved first and last residue. D genes are given only for firm matches. Only part of the rows carry a size: once, few, many, or a class if the clone is expanded.

>.|TRBJ1-2|.|14|TRBV5-1
CASTLRSGDYGYTF
TGCGCCAGCACATTACGGAGTGGAGACTATGGCTACACCTTC
>.|TRBJ2-5|.|14|TRBV7-9
CATAKGQSQETQYF
TGTGCCACGGCCAAAGGACAGAGCCAAGAGACCCAGTACTTC
>few|TRBJ2-1|TRBD2|16|TRBV6-1
CASNDLGLAGGNEQFF
TGTGCCAGCAACGATCTCGGACTAGCGGGGGGTAATGAGCAGTTCTTC
>.|TRBJ2-3|TRBD2|16|TRBV9
CASSVSGSRRLDTRYF
TGTGCCAGCAGCGTTAGCGGGAGCAGAAGGTTAGATACGCGGTATTTT
>few|TRBJ2-7|TRBD1|15|TRBV6-2/TRBV6-3
CASSYSPRGQHEQYF
TGTGCCAGCAGTTACTCGCCCAGGGGGCAACACGAGCAGTACTTC
>.|TRBJ2-3|.|16|TRBV6-6
CASSYRQAGLPDTQYF
TGTGCCAGCAGTTACCGACAGGCAGGTCTCCCAGATACGCAGTATTTT
>few|TRBJ2-7|.|14|TRBV6-5
CASSYGTVPYEQYF
TGTGCCAGCAGTTACGGGACTGTACCCTACGAGCAGTACTTC
>few|TRBJ2-1|.|15|TRBV7-2
CASSLGTGYYNEQFF
TGTGCCAGCAGCTTAGGTACTGGCTATTACAATGAGCAGTTCTTC
>many|TRBJ2-1|.|11|TRBV9
CASSVGAEQFF
TGTGCCAGCAGCGTTGGAGCCGAGCAGTTCTTC
>.|TRBJ2-5|TRBD2|15|TRBV9
CASSVGASGMETQYF
TGTGCCAGCAGCGTAGGAGCTAGCGGGATGGAGACCCAGTACTTC
>few|TRBJ2-4|TRBD1|14|TRBV25-1
CASSGQGTKNIQYF
TGTGCCAGCAGTGGACAGGGTACCAAAAACATTCAGTACTTC
>few|TRBJ2-5|.|13|TRBV29-1
CSVGRGTQETQYF
TGCAGCGTGGGGAGGGGGACGCAAGAGACCCAGTACTTC
>few|TRBJ2-6|TRBD2|17|TRBV12-3/TRBV12-4
CASSGGAFQSGANVLTF
TGTGCCAGCAGCGGGGGGGCCTTTCAATCTGGGGCCAACGTCCTGACTTTC
>few|TRBJ1-5|.|16|TRBV6-1
CASTLRGQLDNQPQHF
TGTGCCAGCACCCTAAGAGGGCAGCTCGACAATCAGCCCCAGCATTTT
>.|TRBJ2-5|.|13|TRBV20-1
CSALHESGETQYF
TGCAGTGCCTTACACGAATCAGGGGAGACCCAGTACTTC
>.|TRBJ2-7|.|13|TRBV28
CASSRGNGYEQYF
TGTGCCAGCAGCCGAGGGAATGGCTACGAGCAGTACTTC
>few|TRBJ2-1|.|14|TRBV20-1
CSAAGPFTYNEQFF
TGCAGTGCTGCCGGGCCCTTCACCTACAATGAGCAGTTCTTC
>few|TRBJ2-5|TRBD2|15|TRBV7-9
CASSSGLAGIETQYF
TGTGCCAGCAGCTCCGGACTAGCGGGAATAGAGACCCAGTACTTC
>.|TRBJ2-1|TRBD2|17|TRBV7-6
CASSLIRLAGLGSEQFF
TGTGCCAGCAGCTTAATCCGACTAGCGGGGTTGGGGAGTGAGCAGTTCTTC
>.|TRBJ2-1|.|14|TRBV30
CAWRDRGSYNEQFF
TGTGCCTGGAGGGATCGCGGCTCCTACAATGAGCAGTTCTTC
>.|TRBJ2-1|TRBD1|17|TRBV12-3/TRBV12-4
CASSYSGQGAKPNEQFF
TGTGCCAGCAGCTATTCGGGACAGGGGGCAAAGCCCAATGAGCAGTTCTTC
>.|TRBJ1-4|.|14|TRBV27
CASSLITSNEKLFF
TGTGCCAGCAGTTTGATAACATCTAATGAAAAACTGTTTTTT
>.|TRBJ2-5|.|14|TRBV2
CASSEQGGKGTQYF
TGTGCCAGCAGTGAGCAGGGGGGGAAAGGTACCCAGTACTTC
>.|TRBJ1-5|.|13|TRBV20-1
CSASRQWNQPQHF
TGCAGTGCTAGCCGGCAGTGGAATCAGCCCCAGCATTTT
>.|TRBJ1-4|TRBD1|14|TRBV28
CASRPGQLYEKLFF
TGTGCCAGCAGGCCGGGACAGCTCTATGAAAAACTGTTTTTT
>.|TRBJ1-1|.|13|TRBV20-1
CSAQDSPKTEAFF
TGCAGTGCCCAGGACAGTCCCAAAACTGAAGCTTTCTTT
>.|TRBJ1-2|.|15|TRBV4-3
CASSFLEGRPYGYTF
TGCGCCAGCAGCTTCCTCGAAGGGCGCCCCTATGGCTACACCTTC
>.|TRBJ2-3|.|13|TRBV6-2/TRBV6-3
CASSTIATDTQYF
TGTGCCAGCAGCACAATCGCAACAGATACGCAGTATTTT
>.|TRBJ2-1|TRBD2|15|TRBV7-9
CASSMGLAGGYEQFF
TGTGCCAGCAGCATGGGACTAGCGGGGGGGTATGAGCAGTTCTTC
>many|TRBJ2-3|TRBD1|15|TRBV6-5
CASSYSGQYTDTQYF
TGTGCCAGCAGTTACTCGGGACAGTACACAGATACGCAGTATTTT
>.|TRBJ2-7|TRBD2|16|TRBV7-2
CASSLDLGRAGYEQYF
TGTGCCAGCAGCTTAGACCTCGGGAGGGCCGGCTACGAGCAGTACTTC
>.|TRBJ2-3|TRBD2|18|TRBV4-3
CASSQERGLAGVPDTQYF
TGCGCCAGCAGCCAAGAGAGAGGACTAGCGGGAGTACCAGATACGCAGTATTTT
>.|TRBJ1-5|.|12|TRBV7-2
CASSHVGQPQHF
TGTGCCAGCAGCCATGTCGGGCAGCCCCAGCATTTT
>once|TRBJ2-1|.|15|TRBV12-5
CASGLVQGGYNEQFF
TGTGCTAGTGGTTTGGTACAAGGTGGCTACAATGAGCAGTTCTTC
>few|TRBJ1-2|TRBD1|13|TRBV10-3
CAISERQGDGYTF
TGTGCCATCAGTGAGCGACAGGGAGATGGCTACACCTTC
>.|TRBJ2-7|.|14|TRBV7-9
CASRATEFSYEQYF
TGTGCCAGCAGGGCAACTGAATTCTCCTACGAGCAGTACTTC
>few|TRBJ2-5|TRBD2|12|TRBV20-1
CSAKIETGRQYF
TGCAGTGCTAAAATAGAGACCGGGAGGCAGTACTTC
>.|TRBJ2-7|.|16|TRBV4-3
CASSQDLIANPYEQYF
TGCGCCAGCAGCCAAGATCTCATAGCGAACCCCTACGAGCAGTACTTC
>few|TRBJ1-6|TRBD1|16|TRBV7-2
CASSPGHTGVYSPLHF
TGTGCCAGCAGCCCAGGGCATACAGGGGTATACTCACCCCTCCACTTT
>.|TRBJ2-4|TRBD2|16|TRBV12-3/TRBV12-4
CASSFANGLAGEKQYF
TGTGCCAGCAGTTTTGCGAACGGACTAGCGGGAGAGAAGCAGTACTTC
>.|TRBJ1-2|.|13|TRBV3-1
CASSQATLVGYTF
TGTGCCAGCAGCCAAGCCACCCTGGTCGGCTACACCTTC
>many|TRBJ1-2|.|13|TRBV28
CASSLDGNYGYTF
TGTGCCAGCAGCTTGGACGGAAACTATGGCTACACCTTC
>few|TRBJ2-1|TRBD2|15|TRBV6-2/TRBV6-3
CASSYASGNYNEQFF
TGTGCCAGCAGTTATGCTAGCGGCAACTACAATGAGCAGTTCTTC
>once|TRBJ2-2|.|13|TRBV5-1
CASSFTDTGELFF
TGCGCCAGCAGCTTCACGGATACCGGGGAGCTGTTTTTT
>.|TRBJ2-1|TRBD2|14|TRBV6-2/TRBV6-3
CASLIGLAGRVQFF
TGTGCCAGTCTCATCGGACTAGCGGGACGTGTGCAGTTCTTC
>.|TRBJ2-5|.|16|TRBV3-1
CASSQESRSGMKTQYF
TGTGCCAGCAGCCAAGAAAGTAGGAGCGGTATGAAGACCCAGTACTTC
>.|TRBJ2-1|.|15|TRBV11-3
CASSLRGSLTDEQFF
TGTGCCAGCAGCTTACGTGGCAGTTTAACCGATGAGCAGTTCTTC
>.|TRBJ2-7|.|12|TRBV20-1
CSARDLVFEQYF
TGCAGTGCTAGAGATTTAGTGTTCGAGCAGTACTTC
>few|TRBJ2-7|.|12|TRBV29-1
CSVGTVSYEQYF
TGCAGCGTGGGGACTGTCTCCTACGAGCAGTACTTC
>.|TRBJ1-2|.|12|TRBV12-3/TRBV12-4
CASTRDRYGYTF
TGTGCCAGCACCCGGGACCGCTATGGCTACACCTTC
>.|TRBJ1-1|.|16|TRBV20-1
CSASGATPGGNTEAFF
TGCAGTGCTAGTGGGGCCACCCCCGGGGGGAACACTGAAGCTTTCTTT
>.|TRBJ2-7|.|14|TRBV28
CASSFGSSMYEQYF
TGTGCCAGCAGTTTCGGCAGTTCAATGTACGAGCAGTACTTC
>.|TRBJ1-2|TRBD1|17|TRBV6-1
CASSRIPGQGDFYGYTF
TGTGCCAGCAGCAGAATCCCGGGACAGGGAGACTTCTATGGCTACACCTTC
>.|TRBJ2-1|.|10|TRBV29-1
CSVVGNEQFF
TGCAGCGTTGTGGGCAATGAGCAGTTCTTC
>few|TRBJ2-7|TRBD1|14|TRBV9
CASSVGQGGYEQYF
TGTGCCAGCAGTGTGGGACAGGGAGGTTACGAGCAGTACTTC
>.|TRBJ2-3|TRBD1|15|TRBV7-2
CASSPHGQARDTQYF
TGTGCCAGCAGCCCACACGGACAGGCCCGGGATACGCAGTATTTT
>.|TRBJ2-3|.|16|TRBV12-3/TRBV12-4
CASNLSDGAFTDTQYF
TGTGCCAGCAACCTCTCCGACGGTGCTTTCACAGATACGCAGTATTTT